Below are 2 T cell receptor beta chains sequenced from a single sample in a study of T cells after yellow fever vaccination. TCRdb itself ran the 5' RACE reads through MiXCR, one entry per CDR3 protein. The repertoire consists of some 240,000 distinct CDR3 sequences, with less than 3.5% occurring once and the leading ten covering under 3.5%. Sequencing was performed on CD4+ T cells sorted from PBMCs, taken 10 days after the yellow fever booster vaccination. The receptors here all came from a man aged 18 to 30 who received the YFV17D yellow fever vaccine.

This clonotype occurred many times. The rearrangement links TRBV7-8 to TRBJ1-2, with 8 positions matching TRBD1. Trimming took 5 bases from V and 4 from J; bases not matched to a gene: 12. The germline gives CDR1 SGHVS, CDR2 FQNEAQ. This CDR3 has 16 amino acids. CDR3 sequence (DNA): TGTGCCAGCAGCCTGGAGGGACGACAGGGGCCCTATGGCTACACCTTC. This translates into CASSLEGRQGPYGYTF.

The V and J genes are TRBV24-1 and TRBJ2-1; 8 bases match TRBD1. Germline CDR1 KGHDR, CDR2 SFDVKD. The V and J ends lost 7 bases and 10 bases, in that order; junction bases with no gene match: 8. This CDR3 is built from 13 residues. Here the CDR3 DNA reads TGTGCCACCAGACCCGGGACAGGAGGCGAGCAGTTCTTC. This codes for CATRPGTGGEQFF.